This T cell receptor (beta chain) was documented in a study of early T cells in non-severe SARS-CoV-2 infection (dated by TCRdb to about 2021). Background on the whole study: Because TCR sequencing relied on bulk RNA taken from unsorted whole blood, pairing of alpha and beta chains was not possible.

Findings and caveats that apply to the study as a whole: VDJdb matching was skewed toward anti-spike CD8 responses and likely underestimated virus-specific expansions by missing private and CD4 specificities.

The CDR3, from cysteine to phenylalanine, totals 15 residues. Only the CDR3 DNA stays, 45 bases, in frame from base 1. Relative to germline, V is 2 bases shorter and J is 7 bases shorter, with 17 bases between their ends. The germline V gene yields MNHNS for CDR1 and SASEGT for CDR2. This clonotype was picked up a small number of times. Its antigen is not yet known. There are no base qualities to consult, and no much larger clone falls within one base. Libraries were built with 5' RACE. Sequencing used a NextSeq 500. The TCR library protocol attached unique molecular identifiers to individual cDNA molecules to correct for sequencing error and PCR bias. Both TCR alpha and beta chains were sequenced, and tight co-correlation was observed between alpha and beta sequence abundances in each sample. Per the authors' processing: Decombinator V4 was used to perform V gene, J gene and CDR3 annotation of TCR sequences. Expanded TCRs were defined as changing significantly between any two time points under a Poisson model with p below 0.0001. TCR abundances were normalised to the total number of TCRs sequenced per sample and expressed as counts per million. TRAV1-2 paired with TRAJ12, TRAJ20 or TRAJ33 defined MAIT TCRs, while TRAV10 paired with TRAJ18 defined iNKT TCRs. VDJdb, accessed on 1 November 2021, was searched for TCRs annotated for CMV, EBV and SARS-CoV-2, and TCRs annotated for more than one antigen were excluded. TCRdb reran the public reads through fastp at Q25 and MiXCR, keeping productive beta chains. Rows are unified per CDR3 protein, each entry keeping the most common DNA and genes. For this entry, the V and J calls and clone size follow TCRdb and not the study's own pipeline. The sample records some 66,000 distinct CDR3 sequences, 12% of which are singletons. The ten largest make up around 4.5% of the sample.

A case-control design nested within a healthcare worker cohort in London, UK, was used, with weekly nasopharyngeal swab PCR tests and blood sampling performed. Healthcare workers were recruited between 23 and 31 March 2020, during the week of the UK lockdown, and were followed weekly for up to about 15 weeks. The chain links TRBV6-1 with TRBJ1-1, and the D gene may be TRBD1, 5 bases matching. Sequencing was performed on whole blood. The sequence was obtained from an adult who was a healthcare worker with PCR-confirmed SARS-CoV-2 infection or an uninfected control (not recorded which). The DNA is TGTGCCAGCAGTGAAATAGGGGACGCCCGTTATGAAGCTTTCTTT. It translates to CASSEIGDARYEAFF.